This T cell receptor beta chain was retrieved from a study of shared clonotypes between healthy human individuals. Study at large: CD8 memory received one plate per donor, CD8 naive two, CD4 memory three and CD4 naive three.

A word on this clone: As yet, its antigen is unknown.

General study points: Investigators collected only blood, and repertoires in tissues likely differ.

Every immunoSEQ plate was one replicate of a subset's evenly spread DNA. Using immunoSEQ multiplex PCR, the repertoire was profiled, and TCRdb retains in-frame clones only, with some absent. The table has hundreds of thousands of clones, around 96% seen once. J lost 2 bases, V lost 5 bases, and 8 bases had no gene match. This CDR3 comprises 15 residues. The V gene's germline CDR1 is SEHNR and CDR2 FQNEAQ (reference sequence). Terminally differentiated effector memory CD45RA+ cells were excluded by CCR7 positive selection of CD45RO-negative cells. Only Caucasian adults living in Nashville, Tennessee made up the donor group.

Material: naive CD8+ T cells sorted from blood. V usage is TRBV7-9 and J usage is TRBJ2-5; 7 bases fit TRBD2. The sequence derives from a woman aged 25 to 39 in good health. This CDR3 reads CASSRGLVGQETQYF. The CDR3 nucleotides read TGTGCCAGCAGCCGAGGACTAGTAGGTCAAGAGACCCAGTACTTC.